The 20 T cell receptor beta chains reported below all come from one sample, sequenced in a study of blood T cell repertoires in COVID-19. TCRdb's table, derived via immunoSEQ multiplex PCR, lists solely in-frame clones and lacks some. This table has around 180,000 clones, approximately 85% appearing once. Sequenced sample: peripheral blood. All receptors come from a human donor with active or convalescent COVID-19. The donor label of this sample is uncertain.

The V gene is TRBV4-3, the J gene TRBJ2-7, with D tentatively TRBD1 (6 bases). The CDR3 length is 16 residues. The germline gives CDR1 LGHNA, CDR2 YSLEER. The ends were cut back, 0 bases at V and 3 bases at J, with 15 bases in the middle. The CDR3 sequence: CASSQEWDTNLYEQYF. The CDR3 DNA is TGCGCCAGCAGCCAAGAATGGGACACGAACCTCTACGAGCAGTACTTC.

This sequence joins TRBV19 and TRBJ2-1; possible D gene TRBD2, 6 bases. The CDR3 sequence is 14 residues long. In germline, CDR1 is LNHDA, CDR2 SQIVND (reference sequence). Trimming left V 3 bases short and J 7 bases short, with 13 bases between. In DNA, the CDR3 is TGTGCCAGTAGTATTTCTGGGGGGAGGAATGAGCAGTTCTTC. This gives the protein CASSISGGRNEQFF.

This clone has only a few counts. The genes are TRBV29-1 and TRBJ2-4; D is perhaps TRBD2 (6 bases). Germline assignment: CDR1 SQVTM and CDR2 ANQGSEA. The CDR3 length is 12 residues. Trimming pared 6 bases from V and 6 bases from J, leaving 12 bases between. The CDR3, as DNA: TGCAGCGTCCGACTAGAGTTAAACATTCAGTACTTC. Protein sequence: CSVRLELNIQYF.

J is TRBJ1-6 and V is TRBV30; D is unclear. CDR1 is GTSNPN, CDR2 SVGIG, per germline (reference sequence). V lost 3 bases and J lost 1, with 4 bases in between. This CDR3 has 13 residues. The CDR3 reads CAWSGSYNSPLHF. In DNA, the CDR3 is TGTGCCTGGAGCGGGTCCTATAATTCACCCCTCCACTTT.

CDR3 amino acids: CASSTSWTDRGEFF. The CDR3 nucleotides are TGTGCCAGTAGTACATCTTGGACTGATCGGGGGGAGTTCTTC. The chain employs TRBV19 and TRBJ2-1; 7 nucleotides line up with TRBD2. Germline assignment: CDR1 LNHDA and CDR2 SQIVND (reference sequence). J was trimmed by 14 bases and V by 4 bases; bases with no gene match: 14. This CDR3 is 14 amino acids long.

J is TRBJ2-7 and V is TRBV11-2, with 14 nucleotides matching TRBD2. Germline-derived CDR1 and CDR2 are SGHAT and FQNNGV. The CDR3 runs to 16 residues. V shed 5 bases, J shed 8 bases, and the junction held 11 bases outside the gene matches. The CDR3 spells CASSLDPGLAGGKQYF. The CDR3 nucleotides read TGTGCCAGCAGCCTGGACCCCGGACTAGCGGGGGGAAAGCAGTACTTC. Variable domain in full (rest from reference TRBV11-2 and TRBJ2-7): EAGVAQSPRYKIIEKRQSVAFWCNPISGHATLYWYQQILGQGPKLLIQFQNNGVVDDSQLPKDRFSAERLKGVDSTLKIQPAKLEDSAVYLCASSLDPGLAGGKQYFGPGTRLTVT.

In this sample, this clone turned up once. The rearrangement links TRBV3-1 (or the pseudogene TRBV3-2) to TRBJ1-3; tentative D call: TRBD1 (6 bases). Germline CDR1 LGHDT, CDR2 YNNKEL (reference sequence). V was cut by 3 bases and J by 0 bases, with 9 bases left in between. The CDR3 loop spans 15 amino acids. CDR3 amino acids: CASSHRTDSGNTIYF. The CDR3 nucleotides read TGTGCCAGCAGCCACAGGACAGACTCTGGAAACACCATATATTTT.

The chain is built from TRBV10-3 and TRBJ2-2; a possible D gene is TRBD1 (6 bases). The CDR3 runs to 16 residues. Trimming left V 4 bases short and J 1 base short, with 13 bases between. Germline V gives CDR1 ENHRY, CDR2 SYGVKD. The chain's CDR3 is CAISVEPDRNTGELFF. In nucleotides, the CDR3 is TGTGCCATCAGTGTCGAACCGGACAGGAACACCGGGGAGCTGTTTTTT.

This clone was found a few times. This chain uses TRBV28 with TRBJ2-7, with D hard to call. Trimming removed 5 bases at V and 3 bases at J, with 8 bases between. The CDR3 is 12 residues long. CDR1 is MDHEN and CDR2 is SYDVKM in the germline V gene. The CDR3 loop reads CASSLVFYEQYF. In nucleotides, the CDR3 is TGTGCCAGCAGTCTAGTTTTCTACGAGCAGTACTTC.

The rearrangement joins TRBV4-2 to TRBJ1-2; D not certain. The germline V gene has CDR1 LGHNA and CDR2 YNFKEQ. The CDR3 runs to 15 residues. V was trimmed by 3 bases and J by 6 bases, leaving 17 bases between them. DNA for the CDR3: TGTGCCAGCAGCCACCCCCCTCGGGAGGGTGATGGCTACACCTTC. Protein sequence: CASSHPPREGDGYTF.

The gene calls are TRBV19 and TRBJ2-3, with 10 bases identical to TRBD2. CDR3 length: 14 residues. CDR1 is LNHDA and CDR2 is SQIVND in the germline V gene (reference sequence). J gave up 6 bases and V 9 bases, and 9 bases lay outside the gene matches. The CDR3 coding sequence is TGTGCCAGCGCCCCAGCGGGGGGGCGGGATACGCAGTATTTT. This gives the protein CASAPAGGRDTQYF. Full variable domain (outside the CDR3, taken from reference TRBV19 and TRBJ2-3): DGGITQSPKYLFRKEGQNVTLSCEQNLNHDAMYWYRQDPGQGLRLIYYSQIVNDFQKGDIAEGYSVSREKKESFPLTVTSAQKNPTAFYLCASAPAGGRDTQYFGPGTRLTVL.

This clone appeared a few times. The chain links TRBV5-1 to TRBJ1-3, with D unclear. Germline V gene data show CDR1 as SGHRS and CDR2 as YFSETQ. This CDR3 contains 13 residues. The V end was cut by 0 bases, the J end by 8 bases, with 9 bases between. CDR3 sequence: CASSLDAGDTIYF. CDR3 sequence (DNA): TGCGCCAGCAGCTTGGACGCCGGGGACACCATATATTTT.

CDR3 sequence reads: CASILSGRPNTGELFF. The CDR3 nucleotides are TGTGCCAGTATTTTGAGCGGGAGGCCGAACACCGGGGAGCTGTTTTTT. The chain has TRBV19 and TRBJ2-2; 9 bases align to TRBD2. The J segment lost 0 bases and the V segment lost 7 bases, leaving 6 bases of the junction unmatched. This CDR3 comprises 16 residues. Germline assignment: CDR1 LNHDA and CDR2 SQIVND (reference sequence).

This chain joins TRBV5-5 and TRBJ2-7; 7 positions agree with TRBD2. J lost 2 bases, V lost 3 bases, and 5 bases had no gene match. The CDR3 covers 14 residues. Germline values: CDR1 SGHKS, CDR2 YYEKEE (reference sequence). The CDR3 region is CASSSGGSAYEQYF. In DNA, the CDR3 is TGTGCCAGCAGCTCCGGGGGGAGCGCCTACGAGCAGTACTTC.

V is TRBV5-1 and J is TRBJ1-6; possibly TRBD1 for D (5 bases). Looked up from germline, CDR1 is SGHRS and CDR2 is YFSETQ. CDR3 length equals 16 residues. V lost 3 bases to trimming and J lost 5 bases, with 15 bases between them. The CDR3: CASSSQGTSDNSPLHF. CDR3 nucleotides: TGCGCCAGCAGCTCCCAGGGAACCTCAGATAATTCACCCCTCCACTTT.

The genes are TRBV29-1 and TRBJ1-5; the match to TRBD1 covers 7 bases. CDR1 is SQVTM and CDR2 is ANQGSEA in the germline V gene. V dropped 4 bases and J dropped 7; count of bases not matched to a gene: 7. The CDR3 extends over 13 amino acids. The CDR3 DNA reads TGCAGCGTTGCAGGGGGTAGAGGGCAGCCCCAGCATTTT. Translation gives CSVAGGRGQPQHF.

The chain uses TRBV10-1 and TRBJ1-2, with D unresolved. This CDR3 has 14 amino acids. Trimming stripped 4 bases from V and 2 bases from J, with 11 bases between. In germline, CDR1 is WNHNN, CDR2 SYGVQD (reference sequence). This chain's CDR3 is CASSGWSRNYGYTF. CDR3 DNA sequence: TGCGCCAGCAGTGGTTGGTCCCGGAACTATGGCTACACCTTC.

This chain joins TRBV19 and TRBJ2-3; D may be TRBD2 (5 bases). CDR1 LNHDA and CDR2 SQIVND come from the germline V gene (reference sequence). The CDR3 totals 13 residues. V lost 7 bases and J lost 5, with 13 bases in between. The CDR3 protein is CASKVEGIDTQYF. In DNA, the CDR3 is TGTGCCAGTAAGGTCGAGGGTATAGATACGCAGTATTTT. Full variable domain (remainder filled in from reference TRBV19 and TRBJ2-3): DGGITQSPKYLFRKEGQNVTLSCEQNLNHDAMYWYRQDPGQGLRLIYYSQIVNDFQKGDIAEGYSVSREKKESFPLTVTSAQKNPTAFYLCASKVEGIDTQYFGPGTRLTVL.

This sequence joins TRBV9 and TRBJ2-3; TRBD2 aligns across 15 bases. V trimming: 2 bases; J trimming: 4 bases; junction bases outside the gene matches: 5. CDR1 SGDLS and CDR2 YYNGEE come from the germline V gene. CDR3 length: 17 residues. In nucleotides, the CDR3 is TGTGCCAGCAGCGTCTCCAGGACTAGCGGGAGGGCAGATACGCAGTATTTT. Encoded protein: CASSVSRTSGRADTQYF. The variable domain in full, completed from reference TRBV9 and TRBJ2-3, reads DSGVTQTPKHLITATGQRVTLRCSPRSGDLSVYWYQQSLDQGLQFLIQYYNGEERAKGNILERFSAQQFPDLHSELNLSSLELGDSALYFCASSVSRTSGRADTQYFGPGTRLTVL.

The chain employs TRBV19 and TRBJ2-1; 12 nucleotides align to TRBD2. The ends lost 4 bases at V and 0 bases at J; junction bases unmatched: 16. CDR3 length: 21 amino acids. Germline CDR1 LNHDA, CDR2 SQIVND (reference sequence). The CDR3 nucleotides are TGTGCCAGTAGTACGCGGACCGGGGGACTAGCGGGCATCAGCTCCTACAATGAGCAGTTCTTC. Its protein is CASSTRTGGLAGISSYNEQFF.